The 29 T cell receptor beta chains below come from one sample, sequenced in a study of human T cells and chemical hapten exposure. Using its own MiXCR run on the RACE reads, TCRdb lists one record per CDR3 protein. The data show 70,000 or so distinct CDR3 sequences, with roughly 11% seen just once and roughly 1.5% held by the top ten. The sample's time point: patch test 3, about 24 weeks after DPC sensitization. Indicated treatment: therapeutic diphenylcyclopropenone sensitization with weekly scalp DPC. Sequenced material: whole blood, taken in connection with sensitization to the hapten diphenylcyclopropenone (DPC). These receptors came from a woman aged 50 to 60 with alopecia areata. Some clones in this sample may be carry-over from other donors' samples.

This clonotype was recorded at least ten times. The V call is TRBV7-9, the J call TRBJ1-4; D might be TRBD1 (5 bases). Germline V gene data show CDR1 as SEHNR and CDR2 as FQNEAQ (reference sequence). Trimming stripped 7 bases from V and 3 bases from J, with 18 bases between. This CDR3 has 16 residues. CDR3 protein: CASTPPGGSANEKLFF. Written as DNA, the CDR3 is TGTGCCAGCACCCCCCCTGGGGGTTCGGCTAATGAAAAACTGTTTTTT. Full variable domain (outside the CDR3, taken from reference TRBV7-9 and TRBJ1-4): DTGVSQNPRHKITKRGQNVTFRCDPISEHNRLYWYRQTLGQGPEFLTYFQNEAQLEKSRLLSDRFSAERPKGSFSTLEIQRTEQGDSAMYLCASTPPGGSANEKLFFGSGTQLSVL.

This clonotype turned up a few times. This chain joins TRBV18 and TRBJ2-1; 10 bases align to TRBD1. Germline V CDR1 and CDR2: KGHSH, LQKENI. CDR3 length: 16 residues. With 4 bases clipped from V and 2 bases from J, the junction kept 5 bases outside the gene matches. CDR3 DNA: TGTGCCAGCTCACGACTGGGACAGGGGACCTACAATGAGCAGTTCTTC. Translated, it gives CASSRLGQGTYNEQFF.

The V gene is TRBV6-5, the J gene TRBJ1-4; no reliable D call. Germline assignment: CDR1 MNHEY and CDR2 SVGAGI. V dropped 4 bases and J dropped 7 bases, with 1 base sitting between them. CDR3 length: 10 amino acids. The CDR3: CASSSEKLFF. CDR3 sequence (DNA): TGTGCCAGCAGTTCTGAAAAACTGTTTTTT.

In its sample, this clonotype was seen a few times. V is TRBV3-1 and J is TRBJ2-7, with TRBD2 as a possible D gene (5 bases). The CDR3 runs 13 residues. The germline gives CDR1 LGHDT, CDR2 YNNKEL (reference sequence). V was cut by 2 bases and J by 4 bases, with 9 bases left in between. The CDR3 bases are TGTGCCAGCAGCCAATTTGGGGAGTACGAGCAGTACTTC. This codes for CASSQFGEYEQYF.

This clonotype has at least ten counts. CDR3 sequence (DNA): TGTGCCAGTAGGCAGTACGGGGATAACTATGGCTACACCTTC. Protein: CASRQYGDNYGYTF. The chain joins TRBV19 to TRBJ1-2; D gene ambiguous. CDR1 is LNHDA and CDR2 is SQIVND in the germline V gene (reference sequence). This CDR3 has 14 residues. The V gene lost 6 bases and the J gene lost 1 base, with 12 bases spanning the gap.

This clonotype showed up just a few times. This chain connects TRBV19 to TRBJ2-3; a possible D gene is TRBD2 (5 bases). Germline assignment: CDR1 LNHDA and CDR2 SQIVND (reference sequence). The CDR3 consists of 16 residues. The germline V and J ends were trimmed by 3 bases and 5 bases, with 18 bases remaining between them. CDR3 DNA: TGTGCCAGTAGTATCTTCGGAGAGGGTGGTAAAGATACGCAGTATTTT. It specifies CASSIFGEGGKDTQYF.

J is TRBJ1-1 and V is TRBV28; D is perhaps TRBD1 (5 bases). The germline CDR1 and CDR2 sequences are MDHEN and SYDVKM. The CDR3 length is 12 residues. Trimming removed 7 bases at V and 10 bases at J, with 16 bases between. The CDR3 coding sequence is TGTGCCAGCACCTTAGGGGAAACGAGAGCTTTCTTT. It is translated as CASTLGETRAFF.

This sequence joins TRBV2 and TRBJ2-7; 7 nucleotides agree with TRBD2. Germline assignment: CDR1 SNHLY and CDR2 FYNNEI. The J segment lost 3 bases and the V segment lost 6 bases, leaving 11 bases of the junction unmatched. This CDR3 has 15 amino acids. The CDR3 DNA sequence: TGTGCCAGCAGCGGCACTAGCGTAGTACACTACGAGCAGTACTTC. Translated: CASSGTSVVHYEQYF.

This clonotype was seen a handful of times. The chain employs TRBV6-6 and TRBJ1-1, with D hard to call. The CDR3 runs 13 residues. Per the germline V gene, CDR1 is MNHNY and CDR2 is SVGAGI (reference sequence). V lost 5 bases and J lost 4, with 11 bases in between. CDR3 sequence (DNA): TGTGCCAGCAGTCTGGGGAGAGCCACTGAAGCTTTCTTT. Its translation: CASSLGRATEAFF.

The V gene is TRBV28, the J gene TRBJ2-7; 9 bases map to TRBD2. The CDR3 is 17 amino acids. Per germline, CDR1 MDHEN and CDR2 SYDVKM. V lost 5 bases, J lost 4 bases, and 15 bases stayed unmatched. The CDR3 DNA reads TGTGCCAGCAGTCGAGCGGGGGGCCCCGATAGTCTGTACGAGCAGTACTTC. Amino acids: CASSRAGGPDSLYEQYF.

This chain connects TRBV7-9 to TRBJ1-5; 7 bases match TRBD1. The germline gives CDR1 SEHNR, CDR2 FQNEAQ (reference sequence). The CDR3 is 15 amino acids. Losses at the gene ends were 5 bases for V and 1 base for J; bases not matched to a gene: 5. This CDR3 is CASSPQGTSNQPQHF. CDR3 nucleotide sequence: TGTGCCAGCAGCCCACAGGGGACCAGCAATCAGCCCCAGCATTTT.

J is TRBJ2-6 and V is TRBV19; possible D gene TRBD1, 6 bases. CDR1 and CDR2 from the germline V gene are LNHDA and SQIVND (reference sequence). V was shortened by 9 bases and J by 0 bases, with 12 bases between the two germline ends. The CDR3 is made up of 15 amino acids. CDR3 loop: CASTGQLSGANVLTF. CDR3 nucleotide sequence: TGTGCCAGCACAGGACAGCTCTCTGGGGCCAACGTCCTGACTTTC.

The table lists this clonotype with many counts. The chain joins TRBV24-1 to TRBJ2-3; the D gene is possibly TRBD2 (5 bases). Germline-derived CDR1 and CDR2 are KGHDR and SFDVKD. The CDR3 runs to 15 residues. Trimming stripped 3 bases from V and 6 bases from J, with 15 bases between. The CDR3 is CATSDRTGIPDTQYF. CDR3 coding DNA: TGTGCCACCAGTGATAGGACGGGAATTCCCGATACGCAGTATTTT.

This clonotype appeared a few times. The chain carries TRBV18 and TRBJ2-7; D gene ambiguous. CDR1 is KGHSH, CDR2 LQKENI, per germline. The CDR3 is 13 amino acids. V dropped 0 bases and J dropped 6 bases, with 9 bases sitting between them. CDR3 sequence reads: CASSPPSVGEQYF. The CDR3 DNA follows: TGTGCCAGCTCACCACCGTCAGTCGGCGAGCAGTACTTC.

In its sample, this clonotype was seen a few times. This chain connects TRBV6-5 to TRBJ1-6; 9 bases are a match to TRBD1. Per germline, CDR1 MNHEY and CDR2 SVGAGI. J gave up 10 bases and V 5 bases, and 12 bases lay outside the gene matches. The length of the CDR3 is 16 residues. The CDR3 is CASSGLRDRARSPLHF. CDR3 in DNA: TGTGCCAGCAGTGGCCTCCGGGACAGGGCGAGATCACCCCTCCACTTT.

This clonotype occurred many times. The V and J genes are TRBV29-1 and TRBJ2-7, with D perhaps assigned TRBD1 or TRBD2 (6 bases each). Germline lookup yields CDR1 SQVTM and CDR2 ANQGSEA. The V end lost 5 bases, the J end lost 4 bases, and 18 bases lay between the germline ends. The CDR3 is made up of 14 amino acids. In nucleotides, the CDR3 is TGCAGCGTTAGACAGGCTCGGGACTGGTACGAGCAGTACTTC. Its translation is CSVRQARDWYEQYF.

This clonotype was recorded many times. CDR3 in amino acids: CASRLGGRVGTEAFF. The DNA for the CDR3 is TGTGCCAGCAGACTGGGGGGGCGCGTCGGCACTGAAGCTTTCTTT. The rearrangement uses TRBV28 and TRBJ1-1; D may be TRBD1 (6 bases). Between the trimmed V and J ends, which lost 6 bases and 4 bases, there was a span of 18 bases. The CDR3 is made up of 15 amino acids. Germline V gives CDR1 MDHEN, CDR2 SYDVKM.

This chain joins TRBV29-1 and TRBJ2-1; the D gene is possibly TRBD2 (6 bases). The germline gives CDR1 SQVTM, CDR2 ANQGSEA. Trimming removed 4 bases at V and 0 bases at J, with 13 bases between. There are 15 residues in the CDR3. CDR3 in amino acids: CSVGTSPSSYNEQFF. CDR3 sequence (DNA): TGCAGCGTTGGTACTAGCCCGAGCTCCTACAATGAGCAGTTCTTC.

This CDR3 reads CSVERTWEFF. The DNA of the CDR3 is TGCAGCGTTGAACGGACATGGGAGTTCTTC. V usage is TRBV29-1 and J usage is TRBJ2-1; possibly TRBD1 for D (5 bases). CDR1 SQVTM and CDR2 ANQGSEA come from the germline V gene. Trimming took 2 bases from V and 14 from J, leaving 10 bases between them. The CDR3 extends over 10 amino acids.

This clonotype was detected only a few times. CDR3 nucleotides: TGTGCCAGCAGCCAAGGGTACGAGCAGTACTTC. This encodes CASSQGYEQYF. The chain combines TRBV3-1 with TRBJ2-7; D ambiguous. Trimming took off 1 base at V and 4 bases at J, with 2 bases between the two ends. This CDR3 has 11 residues. CDR1 LGHDT and CDR2 YNNKEL come from the germline V gene (reference sequence).

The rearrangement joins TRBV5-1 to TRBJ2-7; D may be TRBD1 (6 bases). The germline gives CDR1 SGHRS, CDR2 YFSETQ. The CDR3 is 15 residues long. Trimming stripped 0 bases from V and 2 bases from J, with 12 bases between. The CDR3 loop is CASSLASAGAYEQYF. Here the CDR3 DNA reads TGCGCCAGCAGCTTGGCCTCAGCAGGGGCCTACGAGCAGTACTTC.

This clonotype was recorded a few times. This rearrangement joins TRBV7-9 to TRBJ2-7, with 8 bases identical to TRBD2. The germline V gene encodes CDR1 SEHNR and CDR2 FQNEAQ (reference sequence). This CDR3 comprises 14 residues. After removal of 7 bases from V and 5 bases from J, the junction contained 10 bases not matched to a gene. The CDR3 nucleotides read TGTGCCAGCACCCTGGAAGCGGGAGAGAACGAGCAGTACTTC. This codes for CASTLEAGENEQYF.

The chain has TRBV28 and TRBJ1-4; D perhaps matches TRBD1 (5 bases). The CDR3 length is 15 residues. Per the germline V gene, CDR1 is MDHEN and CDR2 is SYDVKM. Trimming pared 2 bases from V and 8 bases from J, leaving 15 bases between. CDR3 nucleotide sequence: TGTGCCAGCAGTTTACAGGGAGGGGTGGGCGAAAAACTGTTTTTT. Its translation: CASSLQGGVGEKLFF.

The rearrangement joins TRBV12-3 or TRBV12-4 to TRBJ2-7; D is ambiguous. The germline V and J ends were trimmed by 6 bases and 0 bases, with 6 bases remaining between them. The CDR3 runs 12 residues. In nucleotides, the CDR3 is TGTGCCAGCAGCCGAGCCTCCTACGAGCAGTACTTC. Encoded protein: CASSRASYEQYF.

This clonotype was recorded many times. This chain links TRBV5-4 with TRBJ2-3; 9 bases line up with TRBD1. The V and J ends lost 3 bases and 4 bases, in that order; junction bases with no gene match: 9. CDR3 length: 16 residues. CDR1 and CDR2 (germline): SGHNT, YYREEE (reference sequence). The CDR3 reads CASSSQQGADPDTQYF. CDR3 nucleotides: TGTGCCAGCAGCTCCCAACAGGGGGCTGATCCAGATACGCAGTATTTT.

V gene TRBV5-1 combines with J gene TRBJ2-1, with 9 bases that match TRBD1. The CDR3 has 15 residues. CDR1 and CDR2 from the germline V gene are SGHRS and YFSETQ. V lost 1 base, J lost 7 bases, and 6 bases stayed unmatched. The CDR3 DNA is TGCGCCAGCAGCTTGATAGGACAGGGGATGAATGAGCAGTTCTTC. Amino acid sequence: CASSLIGQGMNEQFF.

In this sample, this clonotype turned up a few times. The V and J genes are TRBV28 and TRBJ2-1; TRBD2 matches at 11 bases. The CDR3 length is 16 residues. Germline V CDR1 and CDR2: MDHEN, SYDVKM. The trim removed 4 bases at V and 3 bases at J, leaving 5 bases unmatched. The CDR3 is CASSSLGTSGYNEQFF. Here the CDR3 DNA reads TGTGCCAGCAGTTCTCTGGGGACTAGCGGCTACAATGAGCAGTTCTTC.

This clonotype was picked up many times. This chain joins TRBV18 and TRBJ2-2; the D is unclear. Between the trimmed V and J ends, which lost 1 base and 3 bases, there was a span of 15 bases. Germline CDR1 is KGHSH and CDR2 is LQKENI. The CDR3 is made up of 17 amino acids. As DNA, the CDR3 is TGTGCCAGCTCACCACAAACCCGGATCAGCGACACCGGGGAGCTGTTTTTT. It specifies CASSPQTRISDTGELFF. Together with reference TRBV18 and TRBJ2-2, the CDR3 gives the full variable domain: NAGVMQNPRHLVRRRGQEARLRCSPMKGHSHVYWYRQLPEEGLKFMVYLQKENIIDESGMPKERFSAEFPKEGPSILRIQQVVRGDSAAYFCASSPQTRISDTGELFFGEGSRLTVL.

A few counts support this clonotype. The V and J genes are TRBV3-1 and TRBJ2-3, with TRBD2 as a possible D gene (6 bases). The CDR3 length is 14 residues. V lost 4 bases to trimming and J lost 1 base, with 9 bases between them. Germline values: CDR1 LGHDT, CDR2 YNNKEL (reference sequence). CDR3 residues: CASSRTTRTDTQYF. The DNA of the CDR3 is TGTGCCAGCAGCCGGACTACACGCACAGATACGCAGTATTTT.